Listed below are T cell receptor beta chains from one sample, sequenced in a study of cytomegalovirus exposure and HLA in healthy donors. Clones were sequenced by immunoSEQ multiplex PCR, and TCRdb holds only the in-frame ones, with some missing. The sample has roughly 97,000 clones, over 65% seen once. Sequences were obtained from PBMCs. The receptors stem from a woman between 40 and 55 years old in good health and CMV-seronegative. The CDR3 runs from the conserved cysteine through the conserved F or W. A D gene is named only where the DNA matches it firmly. Rows give clone size only sometimes, using once, few, many, or a class for an expanded clone.

clone size: NA
J gene: TRBJ1-3
D gene: NA
V gene: TRBV7-3
CDR3 DNA: TGTGCCAGCAGCTTAGGTCCAGCTGGAAACACCATATATTTT
CDR3 protein: CASSLGPAGNTIYF

clone size: NA
J gene: TRBJ1-2
D gene: TRBD1
V gene: TRBV6-5
CDR3 DNA: TGTGCCAGCAGTTACTCGAGGGGACAGACATATGGCTACACCTTC
CDR3 protein: CASSYSRGQTYGYTF

clone size: NA
J gene: TRBJ1-3
D gene: TRBD1
V gene: TRBV7-2
CDR3 DNA: TGTGCCAGCAGCTACACGACAGGGGCGGCCTATTTT
CDR3 protein: CASSYTTGAAYF

clone size: NA
J gene: TRBJ1-2
D gene: TRBD1
V gene: TRBV14
CDR3 DNA: TGTGCCAGCAGCCAAGATAGGATCGACAGGGGGCTGTGGAGCTATGGCTACACCTTC
CDR3 protein: CASSQDRIDRGLWSYGYTF

clone size: NA
J gene: TRBJ2-5
D gene: TRBD1
V gene: TRBV19
CDR3 DNA: TGTGCCAGTAGTATAGGTGGACAGGGGGTAGAGACCCAGTACTTC
CDR3 protein: CASSIGGQGVETQYF

clone size: NA
J gene: TRBJ2-1
D gene: TRBD1
V gene: TRBV7-9
CDR3 DNA: TGTGCCAGCAGCCCCCTAGTGACAGGGGTCAATGAGCAGTTCTTC
CDR3 protein: CASSPLVTGVNEQFF

clone size: NA
J gene: TRBJ2-7
D gene: NA
V gene: TRBV5-4
CDR3 DNA: TGTGCCAGCAGCTCCCTAGCTTCCTACGAGCAGTACTTC
CDR3 protein: CASSSLASYEQYF

clone size: NA
J gene: TRBJ2-7
D gene: NA
V gene: TRBV27
CDR3 DNA: TGTGCCTCCGGGGTCGGTAGTTCCTACGAGCAGTACTTC
CDR3 protein: CASGVGSSYEQYF

clone size: NA
J gene: TRBJ2-3
D gene: NA
V gene: TRBV10-3
CDR3 DNA: TGTGCCGCCCGCAGGGCCAGCACAGATACGCAGTATTTT
CDR3 protein: CAARRASTDTQYF

clone size: NA
J gene: TRBJ2-7
D gene: TRBD1
V gene: TRBV9
CDR3 DNA: TGTGCCAGCAGCTATGGGGGACAGGGGGCCTACGAGCAGTACTTC
CDR3 protein: CASSYGGQGAYEQYF

clone size: NA
J gene: TRBJ2-5
D gene: NA
V gene: TRBV28
CDR3 DNA: TGTGCCAGCAGCTCCCCAGGGCCTCAAGAGACCCAGTACTTC
CDR3 protein: CASSSPGPQETQYF

clone size: NA
J gene: TRBJ2-1
D gene: NA
V gene: TRBV7-2
CDR3 DNA: TGTGCCAGCAGACTACAGGGCACTTCCTACAATGAGCAGTTCTTC
CDR3 protein: CASRLQGTSYNEQFF

clone size: NA
J gene: TRBJ1-2
D gene: NA
V gene: TRBV5-6
CDR3 DNA: TGTGCCAGCAGCAAACCGGCGGGGTCCTATGGCTACACCTTC
CDR3 protein: CASSKPAGSYGYTF

clone size: NA
J gene: TRBJ2-3
D gene: NA
V gene: TRBV6-5
CDR3 DNA: TGTGCCAGCAGTACCACTCTAGCGATGTCAGATACGCAGTATTTT
CDR3 protein: CASSTTLAMSDTQYF

clone size: NA
J gene: TRBJ2-7
D gene: NA
V gene: TRBV5-1
CDR3 DNA: TGCGCCAGCGGATTCTATACAGGGTTCGAGGAGCAGTACTTC
CDR3 protein: CASGFYTGFEEQYF

clone size: NA
J gene: TRBJ1-4
D gene: TRBD1
V gene: TRBV5-8
CDR3 DNA: TGTGCCAGCAGCTGGACAGGGACCCTGAGAAAACTGTTTTTT
CDR3 protein: CASSWTGTLRKLFF

clone size: NA
J gene: TRBJ1-2
D gene: TRBD1
V gene: TRBV9
CDR3 DNA: TGTGCCAGCAGCGTAGAGTGGAGAGGGACAGTCTATGGCTACACCTTC
CDR3 protein: CASSVEWRGTVYGYTF

clone size: NA
J gene: TRBJ2-1
D gene: TRBD2
V gene: TRBV19
CDR3 DNA: TGTGCCAGTAGTAAGCGGGAGGATAGCGTTAATGAGCAGTTCTTC
CDR3 protein: CASSKREDSVNEQFF

clone size: once
J gene: TRBJ1-5
D gene: NA
V gene: TRBV30
CDR3 DNA: TGTGCCTGGAACTACGGCAATCAGCCCCAGCATTTT
CDR3 protein: CAWNYGNQPQHF

clone size: NA
J gene: TRBJ1-1
D gene: NA
V gene: TRBV29-1
CDR3 DNA: TGCAGCGTTGATAGTAACACTGAAGCTTTCTTT
CDR3 protein: CSVDSNTEAFF

clone size: few
J gene: TRBJ2-1
D gene: TRBD1
V gene: TRBV7-2
CDR3 DNA: TGTGCCAGCAGCTACCACAGGGGTGGGAATGAGCAGTTCTTC
CDR3 protein: CASSYHRGGNEQFF

clone size: NA
J gene: TRBJ1-1
D gene: NA
V gene: TRBV6-6
CDR3 DNA: TGTGCCAGCAGTCCCCATGGGCGACAGAACACTGAAGCTTTCTTT
CDR3 protein: CASSPHGRQNTEAFF

clone size: NA
J gene: TRBJ1-5
D gene: NA
V gene: TRBV27
CDR3 DNA: TGTGCCAGCAGTTTAGAGAGCAATCAGCCCCAGCATTTT
CDR3 protein: CASSLESNQPQHF

clone size: few
J gene: TRBJ1-1
D gene: TRBD1
V gene: TRBV7-8
CDR3 DNA: TGTGCCAGCAGCCTCCGGGACAGGGCCTTAAACACTGAAGCTTTCTTT
CDR3 protein: CASSLRDRALNTEAFF

clone size: NA
J gene: TRBJ2-3
D gene: NA
V gene: TRBV6-5
CDR3 DNA: TGTGCCAGCAGTTCATGGGCTACAGATACGCAGTATTTT
CDR3 protein: CASSSWATDTQYF

clone size: NA
J gene: TRBJ2-7
D gene: TRBD2
V gene: TRBV30
CDR3 DNA: TGTGCCTGGAGTGTACAGCTAGCGGGAGACGAGCAGTACTTC
CDR3 protein: CAWSVQLAGDEQYF

clone size: NA
J gene: TRBJ1-5
D gene: TRBD1
V gene: TRBV19
CDR3 DNA: TGTGCCAGCCAAACAGGGGTAGCAGGGGACCAGCCCCAGCATTTT
CDR3 protein: CASQTGVAGDQPQHF

clone size: once
J gene: TRBJ2-2
D gene: NA
V gene: TRBV7-8
CDR3 DNA: TGTGCCAGCATGGAGGGCACCGGGGAGCTGTTTTTT
CDR3 protein: CASMEGTGELFF

clone size: NA
J gene: TRBJ2-2
D gene: NA
V gene: TRBV9
CDR3 DNA: TGTGCCAGCAGCGCCCCCGCGGGCGGGGAGCTGTTTTTT
CDR3 protein: CASSAPAGGELFF

clone size: NA
J gene: TRBJ2-7
D gene: TRBD1
V gene: TRBV2
CDR3 DNA: TGTGCCAGCAGTGAAGCGGGACAGGGAGCCTACGAGCAGTACTTC
CDR3 protein: CASSEAGQGAYEQYF

clone size: NA
J gene: TRBJ2-1
D gene: NA
V gene: TRBV27
CDR3 DNA: TGTGCCAGCAGTACCTCTGCGTCTCCCCAGGCATACAATGAGCAGTTCTTC
CDR3 protein: CASSTSASPQAYNEQFF

clone size: once
J gene: TRBJ2-7
D gene: TRBD1
V gene: TRBV28
CDR3 DNA: TGTGCCAGCCTTCGGACAGGCTCGTACTACGAGCAGTACTTC
CDR3 protein: CASLRTGSYYEQYF

clone size: NA
J gene: TRBJ2-1
D gene: NA
V gene: TRBV2
CDR3 DNA: TGTGCCAGCAGTGAATTGGGGCGGGAACGTCCCTACAATGAGCAGTTCTTC
CDR3 protein: CASSELGRERPYNEQFF

clone size: NA
J gene: TRBJ2-7
D gene: NA
V gene: TRBV7-9
CDR3 DNA: TGTGCCAGCAGCTTAGGAAGGGGCCCCAGCTACGAGCAGTACTTC
CDR3 protein: CASSLGRGPSYEQYF

clone size: NA
J gene: TRBJ2-7
D gene: NA
V gene: TRBV9
CDR3 DNA: TGTGCCAGCAGCGTATCGGAGTCCTACGAGCAGTACTTC
CDR3 protein: CASSVSESYEQYF

clone size: NA
J gene: TRBJ2-7
D gene: TRBD2
V gene: TRBV14
CDR3 DNA: TGTGCCAGCAGCCAAGAAGCCGTCCGGGGGGACTACGAGCAGTACTTC
CDR3 protein: CASSQEAVRGDYEQYF

clone size: NA
J gene: TRBJ1-2
D gene: TRBD1
V gene: TRBV7-9
CDR3 DNA: TGTGCCAGCAGCTTTAGACAGGGCTATGGCTACACCTTC
CDR3 protein: CASSFRQGYGYTF

clone size: NA
J gene: TRBJ2-1
D gene: NA
V gene: TRBV4-3
CDR3 DNA: TGCGCCAGCAGCCAAGAATACGGCGGGAGCACAGGGAATGAGCAGTTCTTC
CDR3 protein: CASSQEYGGSTGNEQFF

clone size: once
J gene: TRBJ2-7
D gene: NA
V gene: TRBV9
CDR3 DNA: TGTGCCAGCAGCGTAACCCCGGGAACCTACGAGCAGTACTTC
CDR3 protein: CASSVTPGTYEQYF

clone size: NA
J gene: TRBJ2-7
D gene: NA
V gene: TRBV27
CDR3 DNA: TGTGCCAGCAGTTTATCCGGTTCCTACGAGCAGTACTTC
CDR3 protein: CASSLSGSYEQYF

clone size: NA
J gene: TRBJ2-1
D gene: TRBD2
V gene: TRBV7-3
CDR3 DNA: TGTGCCAGCAGCTTAGGCCTAGCGGGAGGACATGAGCAGTTCTTC
CDR3 protein: CASSLGLAGGHEQFF

clone size: NA
J gene: TRBJ2-5
D gene: TRBD2
V gene: TRBV7-2
CDR3 DNA: TGTGCCAGCAGCATAGGGGGGACTAGCGGGATGCAGCAGTACTTC
CDR3 protein: CASSIGGTSGMQQYF

clone size: NA
J gene: TRBJ2-2
D gene: TRBD2
V gene: TRBV7-9
CDR3 DNA: TGTGCCAGCAGCTTGCCCTACACTAGCGGGAGTGGTGCCGGGGAGCTGTTTTTT
CDR3 protein: CASSLPYTSGSGAGELFF

clone size: NA
J gene: TRBJ2-1
D gene: NA
V gene: TRBV12-2
CDR3 DNA: TGTGCAAGTCGCTCCCGTCAGGAGGGACAGGGGGCCTTTGAGCAGTTCTTC
CDR3 protein: CASRSRQEGQGAFEQFF

clone size: NA
J gene: TRBJ2-6
D gene: NA
V gene: TRBV5-8
CDR3 DNA: TGTGCCAGCAGCTTTCGGGGCTCTGGGGCCAACGTCCTGACTTTC
CDR3 protein: CASSFRGSGANVLTF

clone size: NA
J gene: TRBJ2-5
D gene: NA
V gene: TRBV4-3
CDR3 DNA: TGCGCCAGCAGCCAGGGGGACTCAGGGACCCAGTACTTC
CDR3 protein: CASSQGDSGTQYF

clone size: NA
J gene: TRBJ1-2
D gene: TRBD1
V gene: TRBV4-1
CDR3 DNA: TGCGCCAGCAGCCCCGGATTTGGACAGGGGAAGAGCGGCTACACCTTC
CDR3 protein: CASSPGFGQGKSGYTF

clone size: few
J gene: TRBJ1-4
D gene: NA
V gene: TRBV15
CDR3 DNA: TGTGCCACCAGCCCGAGGGCCGGAGGAGAAAAACTGTTTTTT
CDR3 protein: CATSPRAGGEKLFF

clone size: NA
J gene: TRBJ2-7
D gene: TRBD1
V gene: TRBV28
CDR3 DNA: TGTGCCAGCAGTCCCCGGGACAGGGTCTACGAGCAGTACTTC
CDR3 protein: CASSPRDRVYEQYF

clone size: few
J gene: TRBJ2-3
D gene: NA
V gene: TRBV18
CDR3 DNA: TGTGCCAGCTCAACGAAGCGCGTTCAGGGTACAGATACGCAGTATTTT
CDR3 protein: CASSTKRVQGTDTQYF

clone size: NA
J gene: TRBJ1-3
D gene: NA
V gene: TRBV6-5
CDR3 DNA: TGTGCCAGCAGTTCTCCCCCAGGTGGTGGAGGAAACACCATATATTTT
CDR3 protein: CASSSPPGGGGNTIYF

clone size: NA
J gene: TRBJ2-7
D gene: NA
V gene: TRBV7-2
CDR3 DNA: TGTGCCTCTGGGGTAGGGGTCGGTTACGAGCAGTACTTC
CDR3 protein: CASGVGVGYEQYF

clone size: NA
J gene: TRBJ1-5
D gene: TRBD1
V gene: TRBV7-8
CDR3 DNA: TGTGCCAGCAGCCAGACAGGACAGGGAAATCAGCCCCAGCATTTT
CDR3 protein: CASSQTGQGNQPQHF

clone size: once
J gene: TRBJ2-1
D gene: TRBD1
V gene: TRBV2
CDR3 DNA: TGTGCCTTCCGGGACAGGTACAATGAGCAGTTCTTC
CDR3 protein: CAFRDRYNEQFF

clone size: few
J gene: TRBJ2-7
D gene: NA
V gene: TRBV28
CDR3 DNA: TGTGCCAGCAGTTCTACCCCCTTGGACTCATCTCGTATTTTGGAGTACTTC
CDR3 protein: CASSSTPLDSSRILEYF

clone size: once
J gene: TRBJ2-5
D gene: TRBD1
V gene: TRBV7-3
CDR3 DNA: TGTGCCAGCAGCTTGACAGGGTCGGCGCAAGAGACCCAGTACTTC
CDR3 protein: CASSLTGSAQETQYF

clone size: NA
J gene: TRBJ2-3
D gene: TRBD1
V gene: TRBV4-3
CDR3 DNA: TGCGCCAGCAGCCGCCGGACAGGGGGTACGGATACGCAGTATTTT
CDR3 protein: CASSRRTGGTDTQYF